This T cell receptor beta chain comes out of a study of cytomegalovirus exposure and HLA in healthy donors. The overall study: The approximately 120 validation repertoires, a later analysis reported, used the same platform as the roughly 710 first-cohort repertoires. Study-wide results and limits: Subsequent analysis revealed that first-cohort TCR clusters tended to co-occur in the approximately 120 validation repertoires. The study recorded 164 TCR beta chains that were cytomegalovirus-associated.

Sequencing used immunoSEQ multiplex PCR; TCRdb keeps in-frame clones, though not all of them. The repertoire holds 120,000 to 150,000 clones, 84% seen once, with around 1.4% in the top ten. In this sample, this clone turned up once. Antigen unknown. Sequenced sample: PBMCs. This TCR derives from a woman in her thirties in good health and CMV-seronegative.

This chain's CDR3 is CASSLVALRAGAFF. The DNA of the CDR3 is TGTGCCAGCAGCTTAGTTGCCCTAAGGGCGGGAGCTTTCTTT. The rearrangement uses TRBV11-2 and TRBJ1-1; D is uncertain. Looked up from germline, CDR1 is SGHAT and CDR2 is FQNNGV. V gave up 1 base and J gave up 10 bases, with 16 bases separating them. The CDR3 contains 14 residues.